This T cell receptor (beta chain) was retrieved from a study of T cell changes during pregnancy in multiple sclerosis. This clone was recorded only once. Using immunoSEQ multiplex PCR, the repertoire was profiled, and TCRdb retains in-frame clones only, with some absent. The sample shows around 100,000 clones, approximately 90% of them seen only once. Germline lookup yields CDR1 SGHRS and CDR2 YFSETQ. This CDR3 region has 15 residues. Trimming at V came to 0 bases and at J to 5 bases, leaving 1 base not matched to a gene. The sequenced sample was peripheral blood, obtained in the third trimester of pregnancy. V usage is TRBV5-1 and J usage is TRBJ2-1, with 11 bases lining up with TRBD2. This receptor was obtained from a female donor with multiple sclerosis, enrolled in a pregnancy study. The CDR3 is CASSLELAGDNEQFF. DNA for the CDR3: TGCGCCAGCAGCTTGGAACTAGCGGGGGACAATGAGCAGTTCTTC.